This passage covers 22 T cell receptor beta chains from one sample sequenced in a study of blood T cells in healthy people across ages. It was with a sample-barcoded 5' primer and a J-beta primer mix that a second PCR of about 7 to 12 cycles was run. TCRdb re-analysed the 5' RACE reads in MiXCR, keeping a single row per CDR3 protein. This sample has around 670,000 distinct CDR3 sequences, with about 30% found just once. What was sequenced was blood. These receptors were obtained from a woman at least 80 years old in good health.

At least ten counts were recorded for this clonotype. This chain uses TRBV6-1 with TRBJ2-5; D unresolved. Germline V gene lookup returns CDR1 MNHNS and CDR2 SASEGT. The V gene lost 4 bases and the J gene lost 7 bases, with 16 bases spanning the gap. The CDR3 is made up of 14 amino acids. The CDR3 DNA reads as TGTGCCAGCAGTGCGACCCTCGGAGATACGACCCAGTACTTC. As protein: CASSATLGDTTQYF.

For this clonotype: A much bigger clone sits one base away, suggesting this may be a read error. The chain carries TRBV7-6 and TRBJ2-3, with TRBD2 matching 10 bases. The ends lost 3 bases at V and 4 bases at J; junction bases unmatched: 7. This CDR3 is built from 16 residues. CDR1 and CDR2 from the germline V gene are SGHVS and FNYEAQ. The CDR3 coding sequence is TGTGCCAGCAGCTTGGGACTAGCGACTAGCGCAGATACGCAGTATTTT. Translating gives CASSLGLATSADTQYF.

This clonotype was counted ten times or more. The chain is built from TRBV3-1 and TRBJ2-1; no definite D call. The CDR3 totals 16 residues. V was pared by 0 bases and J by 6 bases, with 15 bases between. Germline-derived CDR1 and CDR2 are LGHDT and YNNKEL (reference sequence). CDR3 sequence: CASSQEPGLRINEQFF. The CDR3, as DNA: TGTGCCAGCAGCCAAGAACCGGGTCTAAGGATCAATGAGCAGTTCTTC.

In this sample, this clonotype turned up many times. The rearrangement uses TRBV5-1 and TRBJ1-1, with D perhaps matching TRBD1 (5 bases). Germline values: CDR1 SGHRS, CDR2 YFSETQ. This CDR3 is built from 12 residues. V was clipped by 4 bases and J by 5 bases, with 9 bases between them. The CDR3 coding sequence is TGCGCCAGCAGCATCCGGGGGACTGAAGCTTTCTTT. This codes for CASSIRGTEAFF. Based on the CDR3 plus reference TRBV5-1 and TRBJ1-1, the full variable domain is KAGVTQTPRYLIKTRGQQVTLSCSPISGHRSVSWYQQTPGQGLQFLFEYFSETQRNKGNFPGRFSGRQFSNSRSEMNVSTLELGDSALYLCASSIRGTEAFFGQGTRLTVV.

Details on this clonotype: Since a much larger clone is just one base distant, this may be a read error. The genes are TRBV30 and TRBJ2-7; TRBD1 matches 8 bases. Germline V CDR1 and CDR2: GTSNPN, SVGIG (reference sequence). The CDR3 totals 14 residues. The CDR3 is CAWSVNRGAYERYF. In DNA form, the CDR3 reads TGTGCCTGGAGTGTAAACAGGGGGGCCTACGAGCGGTACTTC.

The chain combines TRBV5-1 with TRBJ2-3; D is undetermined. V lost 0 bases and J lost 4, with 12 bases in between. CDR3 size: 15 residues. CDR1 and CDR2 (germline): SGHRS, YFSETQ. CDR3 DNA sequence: TGCGCCAGCAGCTTGGGGGGTCCCTTGGCAGATACGCAGTATTTT. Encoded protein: CASSLGGPLADTQYF.

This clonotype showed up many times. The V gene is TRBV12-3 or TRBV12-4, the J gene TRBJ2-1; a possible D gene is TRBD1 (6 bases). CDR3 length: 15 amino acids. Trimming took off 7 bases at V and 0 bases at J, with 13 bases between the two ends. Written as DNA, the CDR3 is TGTGCCAGCACCGATACAGGGATCTCCTACAATGAGCAGTTCTTC. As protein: CASTDTGISYNEQFF.

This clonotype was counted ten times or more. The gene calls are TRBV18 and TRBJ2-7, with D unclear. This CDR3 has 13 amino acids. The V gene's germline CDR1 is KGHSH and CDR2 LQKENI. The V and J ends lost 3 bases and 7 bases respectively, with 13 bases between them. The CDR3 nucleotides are TGTGCCAGCTCACCCCGCATGCAGGTGGAGCAGTACTTC. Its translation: CASSPRMQVEQYF.

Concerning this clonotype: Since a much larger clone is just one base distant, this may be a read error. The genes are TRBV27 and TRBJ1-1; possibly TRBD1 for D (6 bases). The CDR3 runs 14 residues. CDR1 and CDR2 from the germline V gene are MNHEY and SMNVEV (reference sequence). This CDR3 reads CAGSLTGLNTEAFF. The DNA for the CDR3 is TGTGCCGGCAGCCTCACAGGGTTGAACACTGAAGCTTTCTTT.

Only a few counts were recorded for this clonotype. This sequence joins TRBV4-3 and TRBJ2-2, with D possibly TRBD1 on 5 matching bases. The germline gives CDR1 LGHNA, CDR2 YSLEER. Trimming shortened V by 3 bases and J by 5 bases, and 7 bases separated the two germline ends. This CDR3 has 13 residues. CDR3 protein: CASSQAGTGELFF. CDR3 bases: TGCGCCAGCAGCCAGGCAGGGACCGGGGAGCTGTTTTTT.

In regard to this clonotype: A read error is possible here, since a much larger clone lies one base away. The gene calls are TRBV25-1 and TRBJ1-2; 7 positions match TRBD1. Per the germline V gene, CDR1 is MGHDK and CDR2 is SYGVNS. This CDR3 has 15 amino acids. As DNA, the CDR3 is TGTGCCAGCGGTGAATCGGACAGGCCAGCGGAAGGCTACACCTTC. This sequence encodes CASGESDRPAEGYTF.

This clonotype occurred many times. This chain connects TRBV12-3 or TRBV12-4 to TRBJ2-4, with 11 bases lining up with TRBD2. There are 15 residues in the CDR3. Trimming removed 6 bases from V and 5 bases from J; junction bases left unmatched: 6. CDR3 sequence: CASRLSGGAENIQYF. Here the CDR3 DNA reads TGTGCCAGCAGGCTTAGCGGGGGGGCCGAAAACATTCAGTACTTC.

This CDR3 reads CASSPVISNQPQHF. For the CDR3, the DNA is TGTGCCAGCAGCCCCGTGATTAGCAATCAGCCCCAGCATTTT. This chain uses TRBV27 with TRBJ1-5; D unresolved. V dropped 6 bases and J dropped 0 bases, with 9 bases sitting between them. The CDR3 runs 14 residues. Germline assignment: CDR1 MNHEY and CDR2 SMNVEV (reference sequence).

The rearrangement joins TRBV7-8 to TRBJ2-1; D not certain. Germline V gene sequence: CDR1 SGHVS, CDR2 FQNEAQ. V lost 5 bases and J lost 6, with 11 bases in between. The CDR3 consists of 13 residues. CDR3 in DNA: TGTGCCAGCAGCGTTACAGAGTTCAATGAGCAGTTCTTC. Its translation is CASSVTEFNEQFF.

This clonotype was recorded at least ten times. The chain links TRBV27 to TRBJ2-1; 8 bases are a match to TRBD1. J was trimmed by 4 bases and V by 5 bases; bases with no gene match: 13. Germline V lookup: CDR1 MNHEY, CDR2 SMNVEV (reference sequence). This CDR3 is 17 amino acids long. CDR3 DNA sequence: TGTGCCAGCAGTCCCCCCGACAGGGGACCCCGGTACAATGAGCAGTTCTTC. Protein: CASSPPDRGPRYNEQFF.

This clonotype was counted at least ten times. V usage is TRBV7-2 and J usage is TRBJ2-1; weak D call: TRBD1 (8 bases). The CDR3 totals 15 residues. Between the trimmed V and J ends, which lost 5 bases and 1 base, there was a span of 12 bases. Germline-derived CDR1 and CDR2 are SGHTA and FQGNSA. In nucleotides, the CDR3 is TGTGCCAGCAGCCGGGGGGACAGGTCCTACAATGAGCAGTTCTTC. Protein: CASSRGDRSYNEQFF.

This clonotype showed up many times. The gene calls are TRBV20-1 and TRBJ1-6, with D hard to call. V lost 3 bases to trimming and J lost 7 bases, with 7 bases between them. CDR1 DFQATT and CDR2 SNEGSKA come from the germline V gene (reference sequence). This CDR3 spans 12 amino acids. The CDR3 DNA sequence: TGCAGTGCTAGTAGGAGGAATTCACCCCTCCACTTT. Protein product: CSASRRNSPLHF.

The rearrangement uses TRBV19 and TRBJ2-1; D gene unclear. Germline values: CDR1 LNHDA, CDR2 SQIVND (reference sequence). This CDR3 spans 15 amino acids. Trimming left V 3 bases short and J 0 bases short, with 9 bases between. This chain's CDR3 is CASSISGYSYNEQFF. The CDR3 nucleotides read TGTGCCAGTAGTATTTCAGGCTACTCCTACAATGAGCAGTTCTTC.

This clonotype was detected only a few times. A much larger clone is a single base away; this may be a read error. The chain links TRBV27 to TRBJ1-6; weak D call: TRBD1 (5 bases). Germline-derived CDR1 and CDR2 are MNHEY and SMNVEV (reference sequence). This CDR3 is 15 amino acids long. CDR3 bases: TGTGCCAGCAGTTTAACAGGCGAGGGGAGTTCACCCCCCCACTTT. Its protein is CASSLTGEGSSPPHF.

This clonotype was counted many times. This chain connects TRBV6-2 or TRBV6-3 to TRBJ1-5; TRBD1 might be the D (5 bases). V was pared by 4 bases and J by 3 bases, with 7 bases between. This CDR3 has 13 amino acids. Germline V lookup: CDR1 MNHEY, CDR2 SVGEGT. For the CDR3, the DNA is TGTGCCAGCAGTTCAGGGCCCAATCAGCCCCAGCATTTT. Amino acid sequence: CASSSGPNQPQHF.

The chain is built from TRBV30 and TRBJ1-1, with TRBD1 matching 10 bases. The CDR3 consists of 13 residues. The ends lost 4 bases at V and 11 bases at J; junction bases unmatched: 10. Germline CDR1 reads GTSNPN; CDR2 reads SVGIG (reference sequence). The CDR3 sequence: CAWILDRGRDAFF. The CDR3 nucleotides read TGTGCCTGGATCCTAGACAGGGGGCGAGATGCTTTCTTT.

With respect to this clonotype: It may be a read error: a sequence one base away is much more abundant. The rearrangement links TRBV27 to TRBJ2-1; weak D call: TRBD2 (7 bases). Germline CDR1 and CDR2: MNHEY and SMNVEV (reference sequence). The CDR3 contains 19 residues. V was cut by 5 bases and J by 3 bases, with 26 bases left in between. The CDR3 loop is CASSPGLVGGPGGYNEQFF. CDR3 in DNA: TGTGCCAGCAGTCCAGGGCTAGTGGGGGGGCCAGGAGGCTACAATGAGCAGTTCTTC.